The 32 T cell receptor beta chains given below trace back to one sample, sequenced in a study of CD8+ T cells in alopecia areata. Sample treatment: oral pan-JAK inhibitor, 5-10 mg twice daily. Isolated RNA was reverse transcribed into cDNA used as the sequencing template. Clones were read by immunoSEQ multiplex PCR, and TCRdb kept only the in-frame ones, dropping some. The table records a few hundred thousand clones, around two fifths of them present only once. The sample here was CD4+ T cells sorted from blood, taken at approximately week 34, from a patient treated with tofacitinib. The receptors shown here come from a human donor with alopecia areata.

The chain employs TRBV29-1 and TRBJ1-5, with unresolved D. CDR1 is SQVTM, CDR2 ANQGSEA, per germline. The CDR3 has 11 amino acids. V lost 8 bases and J lost 6, with 11 bases in between. DNA for the CDR3: TGCAGCCCAGAGGTGGCTCAGCCCCAGCATTTT. It codes for CSPEVAQPQHF.

CDR3 sequence: CASSLGVAKNIQYF. DNA of the CDR3: TGCGCCAGCAGCTTGGGCGTAGCCAAAAACATTCAGTACTTC. The rearrangement links TRBV5-1 to TRBJ2-4; D remains unclear. The germline gives CDR1 SGHRS, CDR2 YFSETQ. There are 14 residues in the CDR3. V lost 0 bases and J 0 bases, leaving 4 bases between the germline ends.

This chain links TRBV2 with TRBJ2-5; D is uncertain. V was clipped by 6 bases and J by 3 bases, with 11 bases between them. CDR3 length: 13 amino acids. CDR1 and CDR2 from the germline V gene are SNHLY and FYNNEI. In DNA form, the CDR3 reads TGTGCCAGCAGCCCCGGTAGGAAAGAGACCCAGTACTTC. It is translated as CASSPGRKETQYF. The variable domain in full, with the rest retrieved from reference TRBV2 and TRBJ2-5, is EPEVTQTPSHQVTQMGQEVILRCVPISNHLYFYWYRQILGQKVEFLVSFYNNEISEKSEIFDDQFSVERPDGSNFTLKIRSTKLEDSAMYFCASSPGRKETQYFGPGTRLLVL.

This clone has only a few counts. This chain links TRBV6-6 with TRBJ1-1, with 9 bases aligning to TRBD1. V gave up 6 bases and J gave up 8 bases; unmatched junction bases: 1. The CDR3 covers 11 residues. Germline CDR1 and CDR2: MNHNY and SVGAGI (reference sequence). The CDR3 DNA reads TGTGCCAGCAGGGGACAGGGAGAAGCTTTCTTT. It translates to CASRGQGEAFF.

This clone was counted a few times. The J gene is TRBJ1-2, the V gene TRBV19; D gene uncertain. V was clipped by 3 bases and J by 4 bases, with 9 bases between them. From germline, CDR1 is LNHDA and CDR2 SQIVND (reference sequence). The CDR3 has 13 amino acids. Here the CDR3 reads CASSMNRGYGYTF. The CDR3 region has the DNA TGTGCCAGTAGTATGAACAGAGGCTATGGCTACACCTTC.

This clone was found a few times. The chain links TRBV7-9 to TRBJ1-1; D not certain. Germline values: CDR1 SEHNR, CDR2 FQNEAQ (reference sequence). The CDR3 contains 12 residues. V lost 4 bases and J lost 8, with 11 bases in between. This chain's CDR3 is CASSSTGREAFF. DNA of the CDR3: TGTGCCAGCAGCTCCACGGGGAGGGAAGCTTTCTTT.

This clone came up a few times. This chain joins TRBV19 and TRBJ2-3; 7 bases are shared with TRBD1. Unmatched junction bases numbered 13, after V lost 10 bases and J lost 3 bases. The CDR3 loop spans 15 amino acids. Germline values: CDR1 LNHDA, CDR2 SQIVND (reference sequence). For the CDR3, the DNA is TGTGCCACCGACTCGAGGGGGCGCGGTACAGATACGCAGTATTTT. It translates to CATDSRGRGTDTQYF.

There are a few counts of this clone. This chain links TRBV19 with TRBJ2-7; 8 bases agree with TRBD1. The CDR3 runs to 14 residues. Germline V gene data show CDR1 as LNHDA and CDR2 as SQIVND (reference sequence). Trimming cost V 7 bases and J 2 bases; bases outside gene matches: 7. DNA for the CDR3: TGTGCCAGTAAAAGGGGCAGGGGGCCCTACGAGCAGTACTTC. The encoded protein is CASKRGRGPYEQYF. The full variable domain, with the rest looked up from reference TRBV19 and TRBJ2-7, is DGGITQSPKYLFRKEGQNVTLSCEQNLNHDAMYWYRQDPGQGLRLIYYSQIVNDFQKGDIAEGYSVSREKKESFPLTVTSAQKNPTAFYLCASKRGRGPYEQYFGPGTRLTVT.

This chain uses TRBV25-1 with TRBJ1-2; possibly TRBD1 for D (6 bases). The length of the CDR3 is 14 residues. Looked up from germline, CDR1 is MGHDK and CDR2 is SYGVNS. The V end lost 2 bases, the J end lost 13 bases, and 20 bases lay between the germline ends. The CDR3 nucleotides read TGTGCCAGCAGTGAAGGCAGGGGCCGCTCACCGATCACCTTC. As protein: CASSEGRGRSPITF.

This clone has only a few counts. The rearrangement links TRBV30 to TRBJ1-1; D is ambiguous. This CDR3 is 13 amino acids long. Germline V gene lookup returns CDR1 GTSNPN and CDR2 SVGIG (reference sequence). V shed 3 bases and J shed 6 bases, with 14 bases lying between them. In DNA, the CDR3 is TGTGCCTGGAGCATAAGGGTGGGTGCTGAAGCTTTCTTT. Translating gives CAWSIRVGAEAFF.

In regard to this clone: Other DNA sequences in this sample translate to the same CDR3. The chain couples TRBV28 to TRBJ2-7; D uncertain. The CDR3 spans 11 residues. CDR1 and CDR2 from the germline V gene are MDHEN and SYDVKM. The V gene lost 5 bases and the J gene lost 3 bases, with 5 bases spanning the gap. The CDR3 nucleotides are TGTGCCAGCAGTCTACTCTACGAGCAGTACTTC. Protein product: CASSLLYEQYF.

This clone was observed a few times. V gene TRBV4-1 combines with J gene TRBJ2-1; 10 bases fit TRBD2. CDR1 MGHRA and CDR2 YSYEKL come from the germline V gene. With 3 bases clipped from V and 7 bases from J, the junction kept 6 bases outside the gene matches. CDR3 length equals 15 residues. CDR3 in DNA: TGCGCCAGCAGCCAGCTAGGACTAGCGGAAAATGAGCAGTTCTTC. It codes for CASSQLGLAENEQFF.

The chain combines TRBV30 with TRBJ2-7; possibly TRBD1 or TRBD2 for D (5 bases each). V shed 3 bases and J shed 4 bases, with 13 bases lying between them. CDR3 length: 13 residues. Germline V CDR1 and CDR2: GTSNPN, SVGIG (reference sequence). The CDR3 sequence: CAWRTDWGYEQYF. DNA for the CDR3: TGTGCCTGGAGGACTGACTGGGGGTACGAGCAGTACTTC.

V is TRBV30 and J is TRBJ1-1; D perhaps matches TRBD1 (5 bases). Trimming stripped 0 bases from V and 8 bases from J, with 10 bases between. The CDR3 contains 12 residues. Germline CDR1 reads GTSNPN; CDR2 reads SVGIG (reference sequence). CDR3 in amino acids: CAWSVLRTEAFF. The CDR3 DNA reads as TGTGCCTGGAGTGTACTACGGACAGAAGCTTTCTTT.

This clone came up a few times. The chain employs TRBV5-1 and TRBJ2-1; 8 bases are shared with TRBD1. The CDR3 runs 17 residues. Germline CDR1 SGHRS, CDR2 YFSETQ. With V trimmed by 0 bases and J by 10 bases, 15 bases remained unmatched. CDR3 loop: CASSLVGTGHPRGEQFF. The CDR3 DNA reads as TGCGCCAGCAGCTTGGTCGGGACAGGCCATCCCAGGGGGGAGCAGTTCTTC.

V usage is TRBV4-1 and J usage is TRBJ2-5; D gene unclear. The V gene's germline CDR1 is MGHRA and CDR2 YSYEKL. There are 13 residues in the CDR3. Deletions cut 2 bases from V and 4 bases from J, with 8 bases between. Here the CDR3 DNA reads TGCGCCAGCAGCCAAATATCTAGAGAGACCCAGTACTTC. Translated, it gives CASSQISRETQYF.

Here the CDR3 DNA reads TGTGCCAGCAGCTTGCGTCGGGACCGTCAGCCCCAGCATTTT. This codes for CASSLRRDRQPQHF. The chain joins TRBV5-6 to TRBJ1-5; possibly TRBD1 for D (5 bases). Germline CDR1 and CDR2: SGHDT and YYEEEE. Trimming pared 1 base from V and 6 bases from J, leaving 11 bases between. The CDR3 runs 14 residues.

This clone is medium-sized by share. The V gene is TRBV7-2, the J gene TRBJ2-2; 8 bases map to TRBD2. The CDR3 totals 16 residues. CDR1 SGHTA and CDR2 FQGNSA come from the germline V gene. V gave up 3 bases and J gave up 0 bases; unmatched junction bases: 3. The CDR3 protein is CASSFPGLANTGELFF. CDR3 DNA: TGTGCCAGCAGCTTCCCGGGACTAGCGAACACCGGGGAGCTGTTTTTT.

This clone has just a few counts. The chain combines TRBV29-1 with TRBJ2-6, with TRBD1 as a possible D gene (6 bases). The germline V gene encodes CDR1 SQVTM and CDR2 ANQGSEA. The CDR3 has 17 amino acids. The V and J ends lost 5 bases and 1 base respectively, with 18 bases between them. The CDR3, as DNA: TGCAGCGTTCAGGGCCAGGGGATACTTTCTGGGGCCAACGTCCTGACTTTC. Its protein is CSVQGQGILSGANVLTF.

In this sample, this clone turned up a few times. The rearrangement uses TRBV5-6 and TRBJ2-7; a possible D gene is TRBD1 (6 bases). Germline lookup yields CDR1 SGHDT and CDR2 YYEEEE. This CDR3 is 14 amino acids long. V shed 1 base and J shed 0 bases, with 8 bases lying between them. The CDR3 spells CASSLKDSSYEQYF. In DNA, the CDR3 is TGTGCCAGCAGCTTGAAGGACAGCTCCTACGAGCAGTACTTC.

The chain recombines TRBV30 with TRBJ1-2, with D uncertain. Germline CDR1 reads GTSNPN; CDR2 reads SVGIG (reference sequence). Trimming took 2 bases from V and 7 from J, leaving 11 bases between them. CDR3 length: 12 residues. Here the CDR3 reads CAWSRSVLGYTF. Here the CDR3 DNA reads TGTGCCTGGAGTAGATCCGTTCTTGGCTACACCTTC.

The chain uses TRBV25-1 and TRBJ2-7; D is perhaps TRBD1 (6 bases). Trimming pared 4 bases from V and 2 bases from J, leaving 9 bases between. CDR3 length: 13 amino acids. The germline gives CDR1 MGHDK, CDR2 SYGVNS. CDR3 loop: CASSGQVTYEQYF. The CDR3 DNA reads as TGTGCCAGCAGTGGACAGGTTACCTACGAGCAGTACTTC.

This clone came up a few times. The V and J genes are TRBV6-1 and TRBJ2-1, with 8 positions matching TRBD1. With V trimmed by 7 bases and J by 6 bases, 8 bases remained unmatched. From germline, CDR1 is MNHNS and CDR2 SASEGT. CDR3 length: 14 residues. In DNA form, the CDR3 reads TGTGCCAGCACTTCAGGGACAGGAGCCAATGAGCAGTTCTTC. It is translated as CASTSGTGANEQFF.

This clone turned up a few times. The gene calls are TRBV6-6 and TRBJ2-7, with TRBD1 matching over 7 bases. Germline loops: CDR1 MNHNY, CDR2 SVGAGI (reference sequence). The CDR3 covers 15 residues. Trimming cost V 6 bases and J 0 bases; bases outside gene matches: 8. The CDR3 here is CASSYGQVNSYEQYF. CDR3 DNA: TGTGCCAGCAGCTATGGACAGGTTAACTCCTACGAGCAGTACTTC.

The V call is TRBV6-5, the J call TRBJ2-3; 12 bases agree with TRBD2. J gave up 5 bases and V 7 bases, and 7 bases lay outside the gene matches. The CDR3 extends over 15 amino acids. CDR1 is MNHEY, CDR2 SVGAGI, per germline. Written as DNA, the CDR3 is TGTGCCAGCAAAAGGGAGACTAGCGGGAGAGATACGCAGTATTTT. Amino acid sequence: CASKRETSGRDTQYF.

The chain couples TRBV11-2 to TRBJ2-1, with 13 bases matching TRBD2. The CDR3 extends over 19 amino acids. Per the germline V gene, CDR1 is SGHAT and CDR2 is FQNNGV. V was pared by 5 bases and J by 10 bases, with 20 bases of the junction left unmatched. CDR3: CASSPRTSGSPRVREEQFF. CDR3 sequence (DNA): TGTGCCAGCAGCCCACGGACTAGCGGGAGTCCCAGGGTTCGAGAAGAGCAGTTCTTC.

This clone was counted only a few times. The J gene is TRBJ2-3, the V gene TRBV29-1; TRBD2 aligns across 11 bases. J gave up 4 bases and V 5 bases, and 5 bases lay outside the gene matches. The V gene's germline CDR1 is SQVTM and CDR2 ANQGSEA. This CDR3 contains 14 residues. The CDR3 spells CSVSASGGPDTQYF. CDR3 bases: TGCAGCGTTTCTGCTAGCGGGGGGCCAGATACGCAGTATTTT.

The rearrangement links TRBV5-1 to TRBJ2-6, with 12 bases identical to TRBD1. The CDR3 has 18 amino acids. Germline V gene sequence: CDR1 SGHRS, CDR2 YFSETQ. Trimming cost V 3 bases and J 0 bases; bases outside gene matches: 4. CDR3 sequence (DNA): TGCGCCAGCAGCTCGGGGACAGGGGGCATCTCTGGGGCCAACGTCCTGACTTTC. Protein sequence: CASSSGTGGISGANVLTF.

The sample holds a few counts of this clone. This chain connects TRBV9 to TRBJ2-7; TRBD1 or TRBD2 may be the D gene (6 bases each). The germline CDR1 and CDR2 sequences are SGDLS and YYNGEE. V shed 0 bases and J shed 6 bases, with 13 bases lying between them. The CDR3 totals 14 residues. The CDR3 protein is CASSVGVRGGEQYF. The CDR3, as DNA: TGTGCCAGCAGCGTAGGAGTCAGGGGAGGCGAGCAGTACTTC.

The gene calls are TRBV30 and TRBJ2-6; possibly TRBD1 for D (5 bases). Germline V gives CDR1 GTSNPN, CDR2 SVGIG (reference sequence). There are 16 residues in the CDR3. V lost 0 bases to trimming and J lost 0 bases, with 9 bases between them. CDR3 sequence: CAWSVGHNSGANVLTF. The CDR3 nucleotides are TGTGCCTGGAGTGTCGGACACAACTCTGGGGCCAACGTCCTGACTTTC. Looking up the rest from reference TRBV30 and TRBJ2-6 gives the full variable domain: SQTIHQWPATLVQPVGSPLSLECTVEGTSNPNLYWYRQAAGRGLQLLFYSVGIGQISSEVPQNLSASRPQDRQFILSSKKLLLSDSGFYLCAWSVGHNSGANVLTFGAGSRLTVL.

The V and J genes are TRBV5-1 and TRBJ2-1; 7 nucleotides match TRBD2. J was trimmed by 0 bases and V by 0 bases; bases with no gene match: 0. The CDR3 totals 15 residues. Germline V lookup: CDR1 SGHRS, CDR2 YFSETQ. CDR3 protein: CASSLGGGSYNEQFF. CDR3 nucleotides: TGCGCCAGCAGCTTGGGCGGGGGCTCCTACAATGAGCAGTTCTTC.

The chain uses TRBV7-3 and TRBJ1-1; TRBD1 agrees at 10 bases. Per germline, CDR1 SGHTA and CDR2 FQGTGA. CDR3 length: 15 amino acids. After removal of 3 bases from V and 6 bases from J, the junction contained 7 bases not matched to a gene. The CDR3 region has the DNA TGTGCCAGCAGCTTGTTGACAGGGGGCGAGTCTGAAGCTTTCTTT. Translation gives CASSLLTGGESEAFF.